This T cell receptor beta chain was retrieved from a study of T-cell memory formation after mild COVID-19. Across the study: There were largely donor-specific TCR clusters. Study-wide results and limits: Pre-infection memory carried some responding clones, suggesting that cross-reactive memory joined. Most CD4+ clones that shrank were in CM and EM, while CD8+ ones turned up in EMRA.

Germline assignment: CDR1 SNHLY and CDR2 FYNNEI. V lost 4 bases and J lost 0, with 7 bases in between. CDR3 length: 14 residues. Sample barcodes and UMIs were carried by the TCR alpha and TCR beta cDNA libraries that 5'RACE generated with constant-segment primers. Each CDR3 protein is one row after TCRdb ran MiXCR on the 5' RACE reads. This table has around 250,000 distinct CDR3 sequences, around a tenth appearing once. With regard to this clonotype: Its antigen is currently unknown.

This receptor was obtained from a man aged 18 to 29 who had mild COVID-19 (a few samples of this study predate the infection). Cell type and time point are not known. The chain is built from TRBV2 and TRBJ1-5; D gene ambiguous. Sequencing input: PBMCs or a T cell subset sorted from them (not recorded which). DNA of the CDR3: TGTGCCAGCAGTGCGCGGTATAGCAATCAGCCCCAGCATTTT. Protein product: CASSARYSNQPQHF.